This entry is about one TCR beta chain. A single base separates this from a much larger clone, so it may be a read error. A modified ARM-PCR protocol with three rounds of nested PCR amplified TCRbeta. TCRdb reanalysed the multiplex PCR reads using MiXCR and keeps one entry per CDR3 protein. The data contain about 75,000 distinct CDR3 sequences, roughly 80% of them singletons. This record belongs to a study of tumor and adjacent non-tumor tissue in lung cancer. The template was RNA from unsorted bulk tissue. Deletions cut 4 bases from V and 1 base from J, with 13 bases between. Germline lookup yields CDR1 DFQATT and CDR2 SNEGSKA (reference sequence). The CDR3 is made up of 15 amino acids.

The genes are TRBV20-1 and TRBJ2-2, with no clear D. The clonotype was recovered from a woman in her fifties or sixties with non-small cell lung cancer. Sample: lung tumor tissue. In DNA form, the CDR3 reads TGCAGTGCTAAGCCTACCGGTCTGAACACCGGGGAGCTGTTTTTT. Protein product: CSAKPTGLNTGELFF.